The source of this T cell receptor (beta chain) is a study of T cells after posttransplantation cyclophosphamide. The repertoire was sequenced with immunoSEQ multiplex PCR; TCRdb's copy has only in-frame clones and lacks some. The record shows tens of thousands of clones for this sample, with no singletons present. This clone was seen many times. The source of this sequence is a woman aged 25 to 39 in good health and a related stem cell transplant donor. Sequencing was carried out using PBMCs.

The chain's CDR3 is CASSEASGTVSGNTIYF. DNA of the CDR3: TGTGCCAGCAGTGAAGCCTCCGGGACAGTCTCTGGAAACACCATATATTTT. The J gene is TRBJ1-3, the V gene TRBV2, with 7 positions matching TRBD1. V dropped 0 bases and J dropped 0; count of bases not matched to a gene: 5. The CDR3 has 17 residues. Germline CDR1 SNHLY, CDR2 FYNNEI.